These 20 T cell receptor beta chains came from one sample sequenced in a study of early T cells in non-severe SARS-CoV-2 infection. TCRdb reanalysed the 5' RACE reads using MiXCR and keeps one entry per CDR3 protein. The sample holds approximately 58,000 distinct CDR3 sequences, roughly 12% seen once. The source was whole blood, collected at baseline. These receptors were taken from an adult who was a healthcare worker with PCR-confirmed SARS-CoV-2 infection or an uninfected control (not recorded which).

In this sample, this clonotype turned up many times. The chain joins TRBV12-3 or TRBV12-4 to TRBJ1-4; TRBD1 is a possible D gene (5 bases). The length of the CDR3 is 13 residues. Deletions cut 3 bases from V and 8 bases from J, with 10 bases between. The CDR3 sequence is CASSLRDEEKLFF. CDR3 in DNA: TGTGCCAGCAGTTTGCGGGACGAGGAAAAACTGTTTTTT.

This clonotype appeared many times. The chain is built from TRBV5-1 and TRBJ2-1; tentative D call: TRBD2 (6 bases). The V end lost 1 base, the J end lost 7 bases, and 15 bases lay between the germline ends. Germline V gene data show CDR1 as SGHRS and CDR2 as YFSETQ. The CDR3 covers 15 residues. The CDR3: CASSLISASGNEQFF. CDR3 in DNA: TGCGCCAGCAGCTTGATTTCCGCGAGCGGGAATGAGCAGTTCTTC.

As DNA, the CDR3 is TGTGCCAGCACCGGCGGATCCCCAGGATCCGGGGAGCTGTTTTTT. It is translated as CASTGGSPGSGELFF. The rearrangement links TRBV6-2 or TRBV6-3 to TRBJ2-2; D remains ambiguous. From germline, CDR1 is MNHEY and CDR2 SVGEGT. The CDR3 totals 15 residues. V lost 7 bases and J 6 bases, leaving 18 bases between the germline ends.

V gene TRBV5-5 combines with J gene TRBJ2-7; 10 nucleotides agree with TRBD1. Per germline, CDR1 SGHKS and CDR2 YYEKEE (reference sequence). The trim removed 2 bases at V and 3 bases at J, leaving 2 bases unmatched. The CDR3 extends over 14 amino acids. The CDR3 region has the DNA TGTGCCAGCAGCTTTGGGACAGGGGTCTACGAGCAGTACTTC. The encoded protein is CASSFGTGVYEQYF.

This clonotype came up many times. The chain carries TRBV6-4 and TRBJ2-3; TRBD2 matches at 11 bases. J lost 4 bases, V lost 6 bases, and 3 bases had no gene match. This CDR3 has 14 amino acids. From germline, CDR1 is MRHNA and CDR2 SNTAGT. CDR3 in amino acids: CASSKLAGADTQYF. Here the CDR3 DNA reads TGTGCCAGCAGCAAACTAGCGGGAGCAGATACGCAGTATTTT.

This clonotype appeared many times. This chain links TRBV29-1 with TRBJ2-1, with D perhaps TRBD2 (6 bases). Germline values: CDR1 SQVTM, CDR2 ANQGSEA. This CDR3 comprises 14 residues. The V gene lost 6 bases and the J gene lost 0 bases, with 12 bases spanning the gap. CDR3 sequence: CSVGSGSSYNEQFF. The DNA of the CDR3 is TGCAGCGTCGGTAGCGGTAGCTCCTACAATGAGCAGTTCTTC.

The gene calls are TRBV28 and TRBJ2-7; D perhaps matches TRBD1 (5 bases). Per the germline V gene, CDR1 is MDHEN and CDR2 is SYDVKM. V was trimmed by 5 bases and J by 4 bases, leaving 9 bases between them. This CDR3 has 12 amino acids. CDR3 nucleotides: TGTGCCAGCAGTCCGACAGAATACGAGCAGTACTTC. Protein sequence: CASSPTEYEQYF.

This clonotype was recorded at least ten times. The chain couples TRBV7-4 to TRBJ1-4; the D is unclear. Trimming stripped 4 bases from V and 0 bases from J, with 18 bases between. The germline gives CDR1 SGHVT, CDR2 SQSDAQ. There are 18 residues in the CDR3. The CDR3 DNA reads TGTGCCAGCAGCTCTAAACCGTCGCGGAGGACAACTAATGAAAAACTGTTTTTT. Translated: CASSSKPSRRTTNEKLFF.

This chain connects TRBV5-4 to TRBJ1-5; tentative D call: TRBD1 (5 bases). The CDR3 has 15 residues. Looked up from germline, CDR1 is SGHNT and CDR2 is YYREEE (reference sequence). V lost 0 bases and J 5 bases, leaving 12 bases between the germline ends. The CDR3 coding sequence is TGTGCCAGCAGCTTGGGATGGGGGTCCGATCAGCCCCAGCATTTT. This encodes CASSLGWGSDQPQHF.

This clonotype was detected only a few times. The chain is built from TRBV20-1 and TRBJ2-1; no clear D. The V gene's germline CDR1 is DFQATT and CDR2 SNEGSKA (reference sequence). V lost 3 bases to trimming and J lost 7 bases, with 10 bases between them. The length of the CDR3 is 12 residues. In nucleotides, the CDR3 is TGCAGTGCTAGGCCCCCTCCTAATGAGCAGTTCTTC. Translation: CSARPPPNEQFF.

CDR3 protein: CASSIEAPGRGPGELFF. In nucleotides, the CDR3 is TGTGCCAGTAGTATAGAGGCACCCGGCAGGGGACCCGGGGAGCTGTTTTTT. The rearrangement uses TRBV19 and TRBJ2-2; tentative D call: TRBD1 (6 bases). This CDR3 spans 17 amino acids. CDR1 and CDR2 from the germline V gene are LNHDA and SQIVND (reference sequence). V lost 0 bases and J 6 bases, leaving 17 bases between the germline ends.

This clonotype was picked up many times. The chain recombines TRBV6-5 with TRBJ1-5, with D maybe TRBD1 (6 bases). The V gene lost 6 bases and the J gene lost 2 bases, with 14 bases spanning the gap. The CDR3 runs 15 residues. Germline V gene lookup returns CDR1 MNHEY and CDR2 SVGAGI. CDR3 region: CASRGLGAGNQPQHF. DNA for the CDR3: TGTGCCAGCAGAGGACTGGGGGCTGGCAATCAGCCCCAGCATTTT.

This clonotype was observed a handful of times. The CDR3 DNA is TGTGCCAGCAGTACGAACAGGGGCTCCTACGAGCAGTACTTC. Its protein product is CASSTNRGSYEQYF. The chain is built from TRBV6-5 and TRBJ2-7; TRBD1 aligns across 7 bases. CDR1 and CDR2 from the germline V gene are MNHEY and SVGAGI. The ends lost 5 bases at V and 0 bases at J; junction bases unmatched: 4. The CDR3 loop spans 14 amino acids.

This clonotype was detected only a few times. The chain carries TRBV6-2 or TRBV6-3 and TRBJ2-2; 10 nucleotides agree with TRBD1. The germline V gene has CDR1 MNHEY and CDR2 SVGEGT. V trimming: 6 bases; J trimming: 6 bases; junction bases outside the gene matches: 10. This CDR3 region has 16 residues. The DNA for the CDR3 is TGTGCCAGCAGCCCCGACAGGGGGCGCGGTCCCGGGGAGCTGTTTTTT. Encoded protein: CASSPDRGRGPGELFF.

V usage is TRBV3-1 and J usage is TRBJ1-1; D is ambiguous. V dropped 1 base and J dropped 3 bases, with 12 bases sitting between them. Looked up from germline, CDR1 is LGHDT and CDR2 is YNNKEL (reference sequence). This CDR3 has 15 residues. DNA for the CDR3: TGTGCCAGCAGCCAAGTTAGCCCGATATACACTGAAGCTTTCTTT. This translates into CASSQVSPIYTEAFF.

Many counts were recorded for this clonotype. The gene calls are TRBV19 and TRBJ2-7; D possibly uses TRBD1 or TRBD2 (5 bases each). The CDR3 consists of 14 residues. Germline V CDR1 and CDR2: LNHDA, SQIVND (reference sequence). Deletions cut 9 bases from V and 3 bases from J, with 18 bases between. CDR3 protein: CASSHRDGNYEQYF. Written as DNA, the CDR3 is TGTGCCAGCTCCCACCGGGACGGTAACTACGAGCAGTACTTC.

This clonotype has a handful of counts. J is TRBJ2-1 and V is TRBV25-1; possibly TRBD1 for D (6 bases). With 2 bases removed from V and 7 bases from J, the gap between germline ends came to 12 bases. The CDR3 contains 14 residues. Germline V gene sequence: CDR1 MGHDK, CDR2 SYGVNS. CDR3 residues: CASSEITGSNEQFF. DNA for the CDR3: TGTGCCAGCAGTGAAATCACAGGGTCGAATGAGCAGTTCTTC.

The gene calls are TRBV7-9 and TRBJ2-7; D is perhaps TRBD1 or TRBD2 (6 bases each). Trimming shortened V by 5 bases and J by 5 bases, and 19 bases separated the two germline ends. Germline lookup yields CDR1 SEHNR and CDR2 FQNEAQ (reference sequence). This CDR3 comprises 15 residues. CDR3 protein: CASSQGRDLRHEQYF. CDR3 DNA: TGTGCCAGCAGCCAGGGGCGGGACTTGCGACACGAGCAGTACTTC.

V gene TRBV6-2 or TRBV6-3 combines with J gene TRBJ2-4; possible D gene TRBD2, 6 bases. In germline, CDR1 is MNHEY, CDR2 SVGEGT. This CDR3 has 17 amino acids. V shed 0 bases and J shed 0 bases, with 12 bases lying between them. CDR3 region: CASSYSVRDLAKNIQYF. The CDR3 DNA follows: TGTGCCAGCAGTTACTCTGTGAGGGACTTAGCCAAAAACATTCAGTACTTC.

This clonotype has more than one count but fewer than ten. This sequence joins TRBV6-6 and TRBJ2-1; no reliable D call. Trimming took off 6 bases at V and 8 bases at J, with 11 bases between the two ends. The CDR3 length is 12 residues. The germline gives CDR1 MNHNY, CDR2 SVGAGI (reference sequence). CDR3 sequence (DNA): TGTGCCAGCAGCTTTATCCCCTATGAGCAGTTCTTC. Protein sequence: CASSFIPYEQFF.